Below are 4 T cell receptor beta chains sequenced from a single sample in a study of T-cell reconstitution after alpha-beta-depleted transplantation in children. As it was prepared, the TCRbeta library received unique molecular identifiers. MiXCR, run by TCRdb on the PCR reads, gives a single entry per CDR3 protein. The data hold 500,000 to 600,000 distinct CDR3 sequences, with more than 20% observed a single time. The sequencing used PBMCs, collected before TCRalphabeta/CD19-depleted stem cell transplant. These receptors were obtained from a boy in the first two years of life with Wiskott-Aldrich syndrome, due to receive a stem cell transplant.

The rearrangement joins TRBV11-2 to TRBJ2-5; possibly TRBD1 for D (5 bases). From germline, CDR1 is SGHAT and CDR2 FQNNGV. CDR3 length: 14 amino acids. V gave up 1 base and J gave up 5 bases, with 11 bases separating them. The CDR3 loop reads CASSLAPNRETQYF. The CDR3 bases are TGTGCCAGCAGCTTAGCCCCGAACAGGGAGACCCAGTACTTC. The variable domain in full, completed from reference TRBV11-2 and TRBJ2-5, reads EAGVAQSPRYKIIEKRQSVAFWCNPISGHATLYWYQQILGQGPKLLIQFQNNGVVDDSQLPKDRFSAERLKGVDSTLKIQPAKLEDSAVYLCASSLAPNRETQYFGPGTRLLVL.

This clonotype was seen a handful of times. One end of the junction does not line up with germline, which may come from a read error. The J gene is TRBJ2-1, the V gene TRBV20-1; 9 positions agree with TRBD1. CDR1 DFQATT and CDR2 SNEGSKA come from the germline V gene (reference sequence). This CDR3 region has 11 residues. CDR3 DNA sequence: TGCAGTGCTAGGGGGCGGGACAGGGTTGTCTTC. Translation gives CSARGRDRVVF.

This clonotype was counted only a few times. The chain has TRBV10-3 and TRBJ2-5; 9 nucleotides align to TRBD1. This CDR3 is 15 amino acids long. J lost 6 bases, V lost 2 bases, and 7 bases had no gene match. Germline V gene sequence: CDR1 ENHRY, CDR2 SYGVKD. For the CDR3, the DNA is TGTGCCATCAGTGAGAAATGGACAGGGGAGCAGACCCAGTACTTC. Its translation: CAISEKWTGEQTQYF.

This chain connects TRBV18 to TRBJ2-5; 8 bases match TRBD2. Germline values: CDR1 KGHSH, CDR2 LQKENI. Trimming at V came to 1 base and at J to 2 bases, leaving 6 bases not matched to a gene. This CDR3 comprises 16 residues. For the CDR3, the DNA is TGTGCCAGCTCACCACTAGCGGGATGGGCACAAGAGACCCAGTACTTC. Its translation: CASSPLAGWAQETQYF.